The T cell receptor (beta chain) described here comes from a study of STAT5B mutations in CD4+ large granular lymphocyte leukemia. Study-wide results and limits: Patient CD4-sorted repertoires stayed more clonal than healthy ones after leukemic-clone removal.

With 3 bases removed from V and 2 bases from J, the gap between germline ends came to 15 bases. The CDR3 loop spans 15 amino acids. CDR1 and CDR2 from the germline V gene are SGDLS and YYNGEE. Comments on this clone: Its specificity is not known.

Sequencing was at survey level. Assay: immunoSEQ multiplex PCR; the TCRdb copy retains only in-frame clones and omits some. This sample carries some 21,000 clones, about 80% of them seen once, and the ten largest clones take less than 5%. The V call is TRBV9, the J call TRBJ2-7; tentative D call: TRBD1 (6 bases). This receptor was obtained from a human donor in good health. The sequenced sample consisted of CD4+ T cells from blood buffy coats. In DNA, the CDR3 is TGTGCCAGCAGCGCCTCCCGGGACACTACCTACGAGCAGTACTTC. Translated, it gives CASSASRDTTYEQYF. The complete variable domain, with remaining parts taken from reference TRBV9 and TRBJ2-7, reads DSGVTQTPKHLITATGQRVTLRCSPRSGDLSVYWYQQSLDQGLQFLIQYYNGEERAKGNILERFSAQQFPDLHSELNLSSLELGDSALYFCASSASRDTTYEQYFGPGTRLTVT.